What follows are 3 T cell receptor beta chains derived from one specimen sequenced in a study of blood T cell repertoires in COVID-19. Clones were read by immunoSEQ multiplex PCR, and TCRdb kept only the in-frame ones, dropping some. The sample yields 350,000 to 550,000 clones, around 91% seen once. The sample was PBMCs or T cells enriched from blood (not recorded which). These receptors were collected from a man in his thirties or forties who had recovered from COVID-19.

The gene calls are TRBV5-1 and TRBJ1-5; D gene unclear. CDR1 and CDR2 (germline): SGHRS, YFSETQ. V was shortened by 4 bases and J by 2 bases, with 10 bases between the two germline ends. The CDR3 has 14 residues. The CDR3 DNA reads TGCGCCAGCAGCAAGGACGGGGGCAATCAGCCCCAGCATTTT. Residues: CASSKDGGNQPQHF.

V is TRBV6-2 or TRBV6-3 and J is TRBJ1-2; TRBD1 matches 8 bases. V shed 5 bases and J 5 bases; nucleotides not matched to a gene: 10. The CDR3 contains 15 residues. CDR1 MNHEY and CDR2 SVGEGT come from the germline V gene. CDR3 nucleotide sequence: TGTGCCAGCAGTAACCCCACAGGGGGGGAATATGGCTACACCTTC. Its translation is CASSNPTGGEYGYTF.

This chain uses TRBV10-3 with TRBJ2-5; TRBD2 aligns across 9 bases. Germline CDR1 and CDR2: ENHRY and SYGVKD. The length of the CDR3 is 14 residues. V lost 5 bases to trimming and J lost 5 bases; unmatched junction nucleotides: 6. The CDR3 region is CAISLTSGGETQYF. The CDR3 bases are TGTGCCATCAGTCTGACTAGCGGAGGGGAGACCCAGTACTTC.